One and the same sample provided the 7 T cell receptor beta chains below, sequenced in a study of blood T cell repertoires in COVID-19. Clones were sequenced by immunoSEQ multiplex PCR, and TCRdb holds only the in-frame ones, with some missing. The table includes approximately 140,000 clones, approximately 83% detected once. The sequenced sample consisted of peripheral blood. The source is a woman aged 60 to 75 with COVID-19, enrolled during active disease.

CDR3 in amino acids: CSVGQGGGQPQHF. As DNA, the CDR3 is TGCAGCGTAGGACAGGGGGGGGGTCAGCCCCAGCATTTT. The genes are TRBV29-1 and TRBJ1-5; 10 bases line up with TRBD1. Per the germline V gene, CDR1 is SQVTM and CDR2 is ANQGSEA. This CDR3 is 13 amino acids long. The V gene end was trimmed by 6 bases and the J gene end by 6 bases; junction bases not matched to a gene: 5.

This clone came up once. The chain employs TRBV19 and TRBJ2-1, with TRBD2 identical over 11 bases. This CDR3 region has 17 residues. Germline V gene lookup returns CDR1 LNHDA and CDR2 SQIVND (reference sequence). J was trimmed by 5 bases and V by 3 bases; bases with no gene match: 9. CDR3 sequence (DNA): TGTGCCAGTAGTATCCGGGTAGCGGGGGGGCCCGACAATGAGCAGTTCTTC. Its translation is CASSIRVAGGPDNEQFF.

The genes are TRBV7-3 and TRBJ2-1; 9 nucleotides line up with TRBD1. Germline CDR1 SGHTA, CDR2 FQGTGA. The V and J ends lost 4 bases and 4 bases, in that order; junction bases with no gene match: 5. This CDR3 is 15 amino acids long. The DNA for the CDR3 is TGTGCCAGCAGCTCACAGGGGGCCCTATACAATGAGCAGTTCTTC. Protein: CASSSQGALYNEQFF.

This clone was seen more than once but under ten times. This chain connects TRBV27 to TRBJ1-5; 9 bases line up with TRBD1. V lost 5 bases, J lost 5 bases, and 7 bases stayed unmatched. The germline V gene encodes CDR1 MNHEY and CDR2 SMNVEV (reference sequence). The CDR3 loop spans 15 amino acids. The CDR3 region is CASSPRTGAYQPQHF. CDR3 bases: TGTGCCAGCAGTCCTAGGACAGGGGCCTATCAGCCCCAGCATTTT.

The genes are TRBV5-1 and TRBJ1-2; D perhaps matches TRBD1 (5 bases). CDR3 length equals 15 residues. Trimming left V 0 bases short and J 2 bases short, with 11 bases between. CDR1 and CDR2 (germline): SGHRS, YFSETQ. The DNA for the CDR3 is TGCGCCAGCAGCTTGGCCGCGGGACGGAACTATGGCTACACCTTC. As protein: CASSLAAGRNYGYTF.

This chain uses TRBV7-3 with TRBJ1-6; D call uncertain. Between the trimmed V and J ends, which lost 5 bases and 2 bases, there was a span of 10 bases. Germline V gene sequence: CDR1 SGHTA, CDR2 FQGTGA. CDR3 length: 15 amino acids. The DNA for the CDR3 is TGTGCCAGCAGCACCCTACAGCCCTATAATTCACCCCTCCACTTT. This sequence encodes CASSTLQPYNSPLHF.

This chain links TRBV24-1 with TRBJ2-5, with TRBD1 matching 8 bases. Germline V gene data show CDR1 as KGHDR and CDR2 as SFDVKD. The CDR3 consists of 13 residues. V trimming: 7 bases; J trimming: 5 bases; junction bases outside the gene matches: 5. The CDR3 nucleotides read TGTGCCACCAGAAGACAGGGGAAGGAGACCCAGTACTTC. Its protein product is CATRRQGKETQYF.